This TCR beta chain was captured in a study of T cell repertoires in cytomegalovirus infection. Notes on the study in general: CMV-specific TCR beta clonotypes restricted by HLA-C dominated the ex vivo response. Cumulative public TCR beta family frequency identified carriers of CMV plus the relevant HLA.

To note about this clonotype: Antigen: not known.

This CDR3 comprises 18 residues. Germline CDR1 and CDR2: MDHEN and SYDVKM. Losses at the gene ends were 7 bases for V and 0 bases for J; bases not matched to a gene: 15. TCRdb re-called the reads with MiXCR, one entry per CDR3 protein. This sample yields 200,000 to 250,000 distinct CDR3 sequences, of which about 23% are seen a single time; 18% belongs to the top ten. The sequence was obtained from a human donor in good health (CMV status not recorded). Some clones in this sample may be carry-over from other donors' samples. The chain has TRBV28 and TRBJ1-5; 7 bases map to TRBD1. The sample was CD8+ T cells from PBMCs. The CDR3 DNA reads TGTGCCAGCACAGATTCCGGGACAGTTGGAAATAGCAATCAGCCCCAGCATTTT. It encodes CASTDSGTVGNSNQPQHF.